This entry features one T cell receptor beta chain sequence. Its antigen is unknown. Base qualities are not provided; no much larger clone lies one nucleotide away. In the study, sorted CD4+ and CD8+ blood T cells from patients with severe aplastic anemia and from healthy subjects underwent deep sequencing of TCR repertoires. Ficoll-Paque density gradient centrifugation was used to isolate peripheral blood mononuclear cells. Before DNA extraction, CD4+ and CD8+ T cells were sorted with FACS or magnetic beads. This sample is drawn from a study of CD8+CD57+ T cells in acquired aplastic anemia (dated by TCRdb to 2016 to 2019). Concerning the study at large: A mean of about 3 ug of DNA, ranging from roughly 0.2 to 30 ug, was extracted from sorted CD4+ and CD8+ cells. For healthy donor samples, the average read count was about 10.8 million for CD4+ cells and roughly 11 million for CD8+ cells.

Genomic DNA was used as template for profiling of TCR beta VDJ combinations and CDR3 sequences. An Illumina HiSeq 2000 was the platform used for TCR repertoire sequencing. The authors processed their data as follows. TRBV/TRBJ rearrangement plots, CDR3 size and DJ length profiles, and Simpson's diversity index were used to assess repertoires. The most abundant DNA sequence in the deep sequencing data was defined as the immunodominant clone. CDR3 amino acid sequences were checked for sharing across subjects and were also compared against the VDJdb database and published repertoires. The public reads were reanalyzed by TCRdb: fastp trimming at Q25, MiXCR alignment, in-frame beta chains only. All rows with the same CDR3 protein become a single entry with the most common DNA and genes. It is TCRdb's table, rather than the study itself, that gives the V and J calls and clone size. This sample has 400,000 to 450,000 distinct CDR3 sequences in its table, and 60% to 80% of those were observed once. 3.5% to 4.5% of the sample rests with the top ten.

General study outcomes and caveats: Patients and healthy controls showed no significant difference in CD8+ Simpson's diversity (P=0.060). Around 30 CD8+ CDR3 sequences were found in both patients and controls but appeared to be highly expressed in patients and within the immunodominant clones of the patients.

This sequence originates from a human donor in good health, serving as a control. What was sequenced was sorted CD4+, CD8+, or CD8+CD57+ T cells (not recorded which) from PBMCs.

The nucleotides are TGTGCCAGCAGCCTATGGACAGGGTGGGAGCAGTACTTC. Its product reads: CASSLWTGWEQYF. The rearranged segments are TRBV7-2 and TRBJ2-7, and 8 junctional nucleotides match TRBD1. Looking up the germline V gene yields CDR1 SGHTA and CDR2 FQGNSA. Including cysteine and phenylalanine, the CDR3 has 13 amino acids. The only DNA kept is the CDR3, 39 bases in frame from the first base. Unmatched junction bases come to 7, with V trimmed by 5 bases and J by 7 bases.